This T cell receptor (beta chain) emerged from a study of blood T cell repertoires in COVID-19. The data were produced by immunoSEQ multiplex PCR, yet TCRdb's version contains in-frame clones alone and is incomplete. Of about 220,000 clones listed, roughly 84% were seen once; the top ten hold 3% to 3.5%. The CDR3 extends over 15 amino acids. V lost 5 bases, J lost 3 bases, and 8 bases stayed unmatched. Germline lookup yields CDR1 LNHDA and CDR2 SQIVND (reference sequence). The V gene is TRBV19, the J gene TRBJ2-5, with 8 bases aligning to TRBD2. The sequenced sample was peripheral blood. This TCR came from a woman in her twenties or thirties who had recovered from COVID-19. The DNA for the CDR3 is TGTGCCAGTAGTCCATTCGGGGGACTAGAAGAGACCCAGTACTTC. It codes for CASSPFGGLEETQYF.